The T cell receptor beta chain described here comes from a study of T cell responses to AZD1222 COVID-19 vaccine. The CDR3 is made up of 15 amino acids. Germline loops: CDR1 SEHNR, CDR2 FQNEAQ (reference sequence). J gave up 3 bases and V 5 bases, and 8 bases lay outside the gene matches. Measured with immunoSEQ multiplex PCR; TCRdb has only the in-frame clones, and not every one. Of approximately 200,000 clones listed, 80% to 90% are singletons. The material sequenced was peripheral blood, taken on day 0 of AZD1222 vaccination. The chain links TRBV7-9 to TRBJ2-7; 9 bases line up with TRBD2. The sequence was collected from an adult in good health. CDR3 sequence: CASSISGGAYYEQYF. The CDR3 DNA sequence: TGTGCCAGCAGCATTAGCGGGGGAGCCTACTACGAGCAGTACTTC. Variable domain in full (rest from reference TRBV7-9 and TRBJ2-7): DTGVSQNPRHKITKRGQNVTFRCDPISEHNRLYWYRQTLGQGPEFLTYFQNEAQLEKSRLLSDRFSAERPKGSFSTLEIQRTEQGDSAMYLCASSISGGAYYEQYFGPGTRLTVT.